This T cell receptor beta chain was sequenced in a study of control samples from healthy donors and cancer patients. Libraries were prepared by immunoSEQ multiplex PCR; TCRdb keeps only in-frame clonotypes and omits some of them. The table shows about 410,000 clones, with more than 80% occurring only once. The CDR3 is 14 residues long. Trimming stripped 4 bases from V and 1 base from J, with 11 bases between. Germline assignment: CDR1 SGHKS and CDR2 YYEKEE (reference sequence). The sample taken for sequencing was PBMCs. The V gene is TRBV5-5, the J gene TRBJ2-5; a possible D gene is TRBD2 (6 bases). This receptor was identified in a man aged 35-49 years with head and neck cancer. The CDR3 DNA follows: TGTGCCAGCAGCCCGGGACTGCGCCAAGAGACCCAGTACTTC. Its translation is CASSPGLRQETQYF.